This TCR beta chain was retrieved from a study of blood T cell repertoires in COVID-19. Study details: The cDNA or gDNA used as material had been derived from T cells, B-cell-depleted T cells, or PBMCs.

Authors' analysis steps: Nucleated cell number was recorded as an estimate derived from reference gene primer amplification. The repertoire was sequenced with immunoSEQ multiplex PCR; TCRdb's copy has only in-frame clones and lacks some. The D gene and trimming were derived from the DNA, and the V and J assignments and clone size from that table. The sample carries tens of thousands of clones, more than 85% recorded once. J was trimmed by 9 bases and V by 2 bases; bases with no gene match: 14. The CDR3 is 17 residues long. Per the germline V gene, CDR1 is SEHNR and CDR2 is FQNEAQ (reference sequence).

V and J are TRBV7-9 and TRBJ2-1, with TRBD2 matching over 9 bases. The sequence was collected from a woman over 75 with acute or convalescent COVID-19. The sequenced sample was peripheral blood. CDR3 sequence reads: CASSLTYRLADVGEQFF. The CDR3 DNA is TGTGCCAGCAGCTTAACGTATCGACTAGCGGATGTGGGTGAGCAGTTCTTC.